This T cell receptor (beta chain) is drawn from a study of OX40 agonist ivuxolimab in advanced cancers. Whole-study context: One hepatocellular carcinoma and a couple of cutaneous melanoma patients partially responded.

Study-wide results and limits: Antigen specificity of clonally expanded peripheral T cells was not established.

Turning to this clone: Its specificity is unknown.

The CDR3 length is 14 residues. Germline V gene sequence: CDR1 SGHAT, CDR2 FQNNGV. V lost 7 bases, J lost 0 bases, and 4 bases stayed unmatched. Repertoires were generated with immunoSEQ multiplex PCR, while TCRdb's copy carries only in-frame clones and drops some. Of roughly 70,000 clones detected, roughly 89% appear once; the ten largest clones hold nearly 8.5%. The chain recombines TRBV11-2 with TRBJ2-7; 9 nucleotides line up with TRBD1. This receptor was taken from an adult with an advanced solid tumor such as melanoma, head and neck, liver or kidney cancer. The specimen was CD4+ or CD8+ T cells sorted from blood, collected in a trial of the OX40 agonist ivuxolimab. The CDR3 here is CASTLTGGSYEQYF. The CDR3 coding sequence is TGTGCCAGCACCTTGACAGGGGGCTCCTACGAGCAGTACTTC.